The table lists the clone carrying this T cell receptor (beta chain) with a few counts. Primers: 60 Vbeta forward and 13 Jbeta reverse. Only in-frame clones appear in the TCRdb table, and some are missing; sequencing was by immunoSEQ multiplex PCR. This sample yields 120,000 to 150,000 clones, of which roughly three fifths are seen a single time; under 7.5% belongs to the top ten. This record comes from a study of cytomegalovirus exposure and HLA in healthy donors. Per germline, CDR1 SGHRS and CDR2 YFSETQ. V trimming: 2 bases; J trimming: 7 bases; junction bases outside the gene matches: 5. The CDR3 length is 14 residues.

This TCR was sampled from a woman aged 55-69 years in good health and CMV-seronegative. Source material: PBMCs. The chain has TRBV5-1 and TRBJ1-2, with 10 bases identical to TRBD1. DNA of the CDR3: TGCGCCAGCAGCTTAGGACAGGGGGATGGTGGCTACACCTTC. This encodes CASSLGQGDGGYTF.